One sample yielded the 19 T cell receptor beta chains listed below, sequenced in a study of T-cell reconstitution after alpha-beta-depleted transplantation in children. This sample's TCRbeta library carried unique molecular identifier barcodes. Via MiXCR, TCRdb re-called the PCR reads, giving one row per CDR3 protein. This table has a few hundred thousand distinct CDR3 sequences, just over 20% appearing once. The sample here was PBMCs from the stem cell graft donor, taken from the stem cell graft. The receptors originated from a human donor who donated a stem cell graft to a child with acute myeloid leukemia.

This clonotype was recorded at least ten times. V and J are TRBV29-1 and TRBJ2-1; D is ambiguous. Looked up from germline, CDR1 is SQVTM and CDR2 is ANQGSEA. This CDR3 is built from 14 residues. V was cut by 4 bases and J by 5 bases, with 15 bases left in between. CDR3 nucleotides: TGCAGCGTTGTCCTAGACGAAACAGACAATGAGCAGTTCTTC. Translation: CSVVLDETDNEQFF.

The CDR3 DNA reads as TGCGCCAGCAGCCAAGATTTCGCGGGAGGTCCCACCGGGGAGCTGTTTTTT. It codes for CASSQDFAGGPTGELFF. The chain employs TRBV4-3 and TRBJ2-2; 8 bases line up with TRBD2. The V and J ends lost 0 bases and 4 bases, in that order; junction bases with no gene match: 7. This CDR3 has 17 residues. In germline, CDR1 is LGHNA, CDR2 YSLEER.

The gene calls are TRBV7-2 and TRBJ2-7, with a tentative D call TRBD1 (5 bases). CDR3 length equals 14 residues. Germline CDR1 is SGHTA and CDR2 is FQGNSA. The V end lost 1 base, the J end lost 6 bases, and 13 bases lay between the germline ends. CDR3 bases: TGTGCCAGCAGCTTAGTGTCTCGGACAAGCGAGCAGTACTTC. It specifies CASSLVSRTSEQYF.

This clonotype showed up many times. The rearrangement uses TRBV7-9 and TRBJ2-1, with 10 bases that match TRBD2. After removal of 6 bases from V and 6 bases from J, the junction contained 8 bases not matched to a gene. Per germline, CDR1 SEHNR and CDR2 FQNEAQ (reference sequence). The CDR3 is 15 residues long. CDR3 DNA sequence: TGTGCCAGCAGTCTCAGACTAGCGGGCGGCAATGAGCAGTTCTTC. Residues: CASSLRLAGGNEQFF.

CDR3 residues: CASSLFGESYEQYF. In DNA, the CDR3 is TGTGCCAGCAGCCTCTTTGGGGAATCCTACGAGCAGTACTTC. This chain uses TRBV12-3 or TRBV12-4 with TRBJ2-7; D uncertain. The ends were cut back, 6 bases at V and 1 base at J, with 13 bases in the middle. There are 14 residues in the CDR3.

The rearrangement uses TRBV25-1 and TRBJ2-7; 11 bases line up with TRBD1. The trim removed 4 bases at V and 5 bases at J, leaving 7 bases unmatched. The CDR3 covers 15 residues. Per germline, CDR1 MGHDK and CDR2 SYGVNS. CDR3 nucleotides: TGTGCCAGCAGTGTCCGGGACAGGGGGTCCCACGAGCAGTACTTC. It yields the protein CASSVRDRGSHEQYF.

This clonotype has a count of ten or more. The chain employs TRBV20-1 and TRBJ2-1; possibly TRBD2 for D (5 bases). The germline CDR1 and CDR2 sequences are DFQATT and SNEGSKA (reference sequence). This CDR3 region has 15 residues. Trimming removed 2 bases at V and 3 bases at J, with 14 bases between. CDR3 nucleotides: TGCAGTGCTAGAAGGGTCCAGCGGAACTACAATGAGCAGTTCTTC. Translating it yields CSARRVQRNYNEQFF.

This clonotype was picked up a small number of times. The chain is built from TRBV20-1 and TRBJ2-6; D remains ambiguous. Trimming removed 4 bases from V and 4 bases from J, with 8 bases in between. The CDR3 is 13 residues long. Germline V gene sequence: CDR1 DFQATT, CDR2 SNEGSKA (reference sequence). CDR3 loop: CSATFRGANVLTF. The CDR3 coding sequence is TGCAGTGCTACTTTCCGAGGGGCCAACGTCCTGACTTTC.

This chain uses TRBV25-1 with TRBJ2-1; 8 nucleotides match TRBD2. CDR3 length: 13 residues. Germline lookup yields CDR1 MGHDK and CDR2 SYGVNS. Trimming took 4 bases from V and 8 from J; bases not matched to a gene: 4. The CDR3 region is CASSGLAGYEQFF. CDR3 DNA sequence: TGTGCCAGCAGTGGGCTAGCGGGCTATGAGCAGTTCTTC.

The chain uses TRBV29-1 and TRBJ2-7; 9 nucleotides agree with TRBD1. J was trimmed by 3 bases and V by 2 bases; bases with no gene match: 5. Germline V gives CDR1 SQVTM, CDR2 ANQGSEA. The CDR3 has 14 amino acids. CDR3 amino acids: CSVETGTGIYEQYF. In DNA form, the CDR3 reads TGCAGCGTTGAAACTGGGACAGGGATCTACGAGCAGTACTTC.

This clonotype has at least ten counts. The gene calls are TRBV29-1 and TRBJ1-1; weak D call: TRBD1 (6 bases). This CDR3 region has 15 residues. Trimming took off 1 base at V and 4 bases at J, with 16 bases between the two ends. Germline V lookup: CDR1 SQVTM, CDR2 ANQGSEA. In DNA form, the CDR3 reads TGCAGCGTTGAAGGCCCCCGGGGGCGAGGCACTGAAGCTTTCTTT. It is translated as CSVEGPRGRGTEAFF.

Comments on this clonotype: This sequence may be a read error, since a much larger clone differs from it by one base. Without the conserved terminal phenylalanine or tryptophan, this CDR3 likely stems from a read error. This chain joins TRBV10-3 and TRBJ2-1; the match to TRBD1 covers 7 bases. Germline V gene sequence: CDR1 ENHRY, CDR2 SYGVKD. Trimming at V came to 3 bases and at J to 1 base, leaving 3 bases not matched to a gene. The CDR3 runs 15 residues. The CDR3 is CAISEEGQSYNEQFL. The CDR3 DNA reads TGTGCCATCAGTGAAGAGGGACAGTCCTACAATGAGCAGTTCTTG.

V is TRBV20-1 and J is TRBJ2-1; D uncertain. The germline gives CDR1 DFQATT, CDR2 SNEGSKA (reference sequence). V dropped 0 bases and J dropped 6 bases, with 6 bases sitting between them. CDR3 length equals 12 residues. CDR3 in DNA: TGCAGTGCTAGAGATGTCCCCAATGAGCAGTTCTTC. It specifies CSARDVPNEQFF.

The chain is built from TRBV27 and TRBJ2-1; 10 bases agree with TRBD2. V lost 3 bases to trimming and J lost 8 bases; unmatched junction nucleotides: 7. The CDR3 is made up of 15 amino acids. CDR1 and CDR2 (germline): MNHEY, SMNVEV (reference sequence). The CDR3: CASSFVASGRHEQFF. The CDR3 coding sequence is TGTGCCAGCAGTTTTGTTGCTAGCGGGAGACATGAGCAGTTCTTC.

This chain uses TRBV12-3 or TRBV12-4 with TRBJ2-1, with 9 bases that match TRBD2. The CDR3 is made up of 15 amino acids. V gave up 10 bases and J gave up 1 base; unmatched junction bases: 8. The CDR3: CATTMSGRSYNEQFF. CDR3 bases: TGTGCCACCACGATGAGCGGGAGGTCCTACAATGAGCAGTTCTTC.

V and J are TRBV6-5 and TRBJ1-2, with 7 bases lining up with TRBD1. This CDR3 has 12 amino acids. Germline-derived CDR1 and CDR2 are MNHEY and SVGAGI. The trim removed 6 bases at V and 7 bases at J, leaving 5 bases unmatched. The CDR3 here is CASRTGLRGYTF. The CDR3 coding sequence is TGTGCCAGCAGGACAGGGTTGCGTGGCTACACCTTC.

This clonotype was counted at least ten times. The chain joins TRBV6-1 to TRBJ2-5; D not resolved. Germline-derived CDR1 and CDR2 are MNHNS and SASEGT. V dropped 6 bases and J dropped 0 bases, with 8 bases sitting between them. The CDR3 spans 13 residues. The DNA of the CDR3 is TGTGCCAGCAGGCAGAACGACCAAGAGACCCAGTACTTC. This sequence encodes CASRQNDQETQYF.

This clonotype turned up a few times. The chain combines TRBV4-1 with TRBJ2-1; 15 positions agree with TRBD2. Germline V lookup: CDR1 MGHRA, CDR2 YSYEKL. The CDR3 runs to 20 residues. With V trimmed by 0 bases and J by 7 bases, 13 bases remained unmatched. CDR3 sequence: CASSQEGASGTSGRNNEQFF. Here the CDR3 DNA reads TGCGCCAGCAGCCAAGAAGGGGCTTCGGGGACTAGCGGGAGGAATAATGAGCAGTTCTTC.

The chain has TRBV12-3 or TRBV12-4 and TRBJ2-1; TRBD2 matches at 7 bases. The CDR3 contains 15 residues. The V segment lost 5 bases and the J segment 0 bases; nucleotides outside the gene matches: 4. DNA of the CDR3: TGTGCCAGCAGTCCACTAGCGATCTCCTACAATGAGCAGTTCTTC. This encodes CASSPLAISYNEQFF.